Shown below are 32 T cell receptor beta chains from a single sample sequenced in a study of CD8 T cells in ankylosing spondylitis. Study findings and constraints: Ankylosing spondylitis blood appeared to carry a characteristic TCR beta motif of 7 or 8 highly homologous variants.

MiXCR was run by TCRdb on the 5' RACE reads, yielding one entry per CDR3 protein. Found here are under 550,000 distinct CDR3 sequences, more than 25% of them singletons; the top ten hold roughly 0.9%. These receptors' antigens are unknown. The sample comprised blood, either unsorted or a sorted T cell fraction (not recorded which). The receptors were sampled from a male donor with ankylosing spondylitis.

This clonotype was observed a handful of times. The V call is TRBV11-2, the J call TRBJ2-5; no definite D call. Germline CDR1 SGHAT, CDR2 FQNNGV. This CDR3 is 15 amino acids long. Trimming removed 3 bases from V and 5 bases from J, with 16 bases in between. The CDR3 loop is CASSFEQAIWETQYF. For the CDR3, the DNA is TGTGCCAGCAGCTTTGAGCAGGCCATCTGGGAGACCCAGTACTTC.

In its sample, this clonotype was seen a few times. V usage is TRBV20-1 and J usage is TRBJ2-2; D is undetermined. The CDR3 sequence is 11 residues long. The V end was cut by 4 bases, the J end by 5 bases, with 5 bases between. Germline values: CDR1 DFQATT, CDR2 SNEGSKA (reference sequence). The DNA of the CDR3 is TGCAGTGCTACCAAAACCGGGGAGCTGTTTTTT. This encodes CSATKTGELFF.

The chain employs TRBV5-1 and TRBJ2-1; 7 positions match TRBD1. In germline, CDR1 is SGHRS, CDR2 YFSETQ. Unmatched junction bases numbered 5, after V lost 0 bases and J lost 8 bases. This CDR3 has 14 amino acids. DNA of the CDR3: TGCGCCAGCAGCTTGGGAGGGGGCTTGGATGAGCAGTTCTTC. Translation gives CASSLGGGLDEQFF.

The chain joins TRBV30 to TRBJ1-2; 7 bases are a match to TRBD1. The V gene end was trimmed by 5 bases and the J gene end by 3 bases; junction bases not matched to a gene: 3. The CDR3 spans 12 residues. The germline V gene has CDR1 GTSNPN and CDR2 SVGIG (reference sequence). The CDR3 DNA follows: TGTGCCTGGCGCAGGGGGGACTATGGCTACACCTTC. Translated: CAWRRGDYGYTF.

The chain uses TRBV29-1 and TRBJ1-1; perhaps TRBD1 as D (5 bases). This CDR3 contains 13 residues. CDR1 is SQVTM, CDR2 ANQGSEA, per germline. V shed 8 bases and J shed 1 base, with 14 bases lying between them. For the CDR3, the DNA is TGCAGCAGCGGGGTGGGGGGGAACACTGAAGCTTTCTTT. Its protein is CSSGVGGNTEAFF.

This clonotype was observed a handful of times. The chain carries TRBV6-6 and TRBJ1-2; D is ambiguous. V lost 4 bases and J 2 bases, leaving 8 bases between the germline ends. Germline V CDR1 and CDR2: MNHNY, SVGAGI (reference sequence). This CDR3 spans 13 amino acids. CDR3 region: CASSFPTNYGYTF. CDR3 coding DNA: TGTGCCAGCAGTTTCCCTACAAACTATGGCTACACCTTC.

Only a few counts were recorded for this clonotype. The V gene is TRBV7-8, the J gene TRBJ1-5; TRBD1 might be the D (5 bases). Germline CDR1 reads SGHVS; CDR2 reads FQNEAQ. CDR3 size: 13 residues. Trimming left V 3 bases short and J 7 bases short, with 10 bases between. The CDR3 bases are TGTGCCAGCAGCTTCAGGGAGAACCAGCCCCAGCATTTT. Protein sequence: CASSFRENQPQHF.

The table lists this clonotype with a few counts. The chain couples TRBV27 to TRBJ1-5; TRBD1 aligns across 7 bases. This CDR3 has 15 amino acids. V lost 4 bases and J lost 7; bases outside the gene matches: 10. Looked up from germline, CDR1 is MNHEY and CDR2 is SMNVEV (reference sequence). CDR3 DNA: TGTGCCAGCAGTTCCGTAGACAGGGTCGGACAGCCCCAGCATTTT. It encodes CASSSVDRVGQPQHF.

The genes are TRBV5-5 and TRBJ2-1; D is ambiguous. In germline, CDR1 is SGHKS, CDR2 YYEKEE (reference sequence). V gave up 0 bases and J gave up 7 bases, with 11 bases separating them. This CDR3 is 14 amino acids long. The CDR3 region has the DNA TGTGCCAGCAGCTTGGGGGTTGTGGGGAATGAGCAGTTCTTC. Protein sequence: CASSLGVVGNEQFF.

There are many counts of this clonotype. CDR3 loop: CATSRDQGQPQHF. CDR3 DNA sequence: TGTGCCACCAGCAGAGACCAGGGACAGCCCCAGCATTTT. The chain combines TRBV15 with TRBJ1-5, with D perhaps TRBD1 (5 bases). Trimming stripped 0 bases from V and 7 bases from J, with 7 bases between. The CDR3 has 13 amino acids. Looked up from germline, CDR1 is LNHNV and CDR2 is YYDKDF (reference sequence).

This chain joins TRBV5-1 and TRBJ1-1; D unclear. Between the trimmed V and J ends, which lost 4 bases and 11 bases, there was a span of 18 bases. Looked up from germline, CDR1 is SGHRS and CDR2 is YFSETQ. The CDR3 length is 13 residues. DNA of the CDR3: TGCGCCAGCAGCGTGACCCCTGGAGGAGGGGCTTTCTTT. As protein: CASSVTPGGGAFF.

This clonotype was counted only a few times. The rearrangement joins TRBV7-9 to TRBJ2-7; D call uncertain. Germline CDR1 and CDR2: SEHNR and FQNEAQ (reference sequence). Trimming took off 3 bases at V and 0 bases at J, with 12 bases between the two ends. The CDR3 loop spans 15 amino acids. The CDR3 region has the DNA TGTGCCAGCAGCTTTTGGGTAGGGAACTCCTACGAGCAGTACTTC. Protein sequence: CASSFWVGNSYEQYF.

V gene TRBV5-1 combines with J gene TRBJ2-7; 7 bases align to TRBD1. V lost 0 bases, J lost 4 bases, and 7 bases stayed unmatched. Germline lookup yields CDR1 SGHRS and CDR2 YFSETQ. The CDR3 extends over 15 amino acids. The CDR3 DNA sequence: TGCGCCAGCAGCTTGGCCGGGACAGAGATATACGAGCAGTACTTC. Protein sequence: CASSLAGTEIYEQYF.

Only a few counts were recorded for this clonotype. J is TRBJ1-1 and V is TRBV20-1; D is possibly TRBD1 (5 bases). V shed 5 bases and J shed 2 bases, with 12 bases lying between them. Per germline, CDR1 DFQATT and CDR2 SNEGSKA (reference sequence). The CDR3 runs 13 residues. The CDR3 coding sequence is TGCAGTGCTGGCGGGACTCTAAACACTGAAGCTTTCTTT. This translates into CSAGGTLNTEAFF.

This clonotype was detected only a few times. The chain joins TRBV5-1 to TRBJ2-7; TRBD1 matches at 10 bases. With V trimmed by 4 bases and J by 3 bases, 7 bases remained unmatched. The CDR3 spans 15 residues. Germline CDR1 reads SGHRS; CDR2 reads YFSETQ. The CDR3 region has the DNA TGCGCCAGCAGCCCGGGACAGGGGACTCTCTACGAGCAGTACGTC. It specifies CASSPGQGTLYEQYV.

This clonotype was recorded a few times. CDR3 nucleotide sequence: TGTGCCAGCAGCTTAGGGGTGGGAGCTCTCTCCTACAATGAGCAGTTCTTC. It codes for CASSLGVGALSYNEQFF. The chain combines TRBV7-2 with TRBJ2-1, with D possibly being TRBD2 (5 bases). Germline lookup yields CDR1 SGHTA and CDR2 FQGNSA. The CDR3 spans 17 residues. V was cut by 1 base and J by 0 bases, with 13 bases left in between. The variable domain in full, with the rest retrieved from reference TRBV7-2 and TRBJ2-1, is GAGVSQSPSNKVTEKGKDVELRCDPISGHTALYWYRQSLGQGLEFLIYFQGNSAPDKSGLPSDRFSAERTGGSVSTLTIQRTQQEDSAVYLCASSLGVGALSYNEQFFGPGTRLTVL.

Only a few counts were recorded for this clonotype. CDR3 region: CASSLDPADNYGYTF. Here the CDR3 DNA reads TGCGCCAGCAGCTTGGACCCCGCCGATAACTATGGCTACACCTTC. The chain employs TRBV5-1 and TRBJ1-2; unclear D gene. Germline CDR1 SGHRS, CDR2 YFSETQ. V was pared by 0 bases and J by 1 base, with 10 bases between. There are 15 residues in the CDR3. Full variable domain (outside the CDR3, taken from reference TRBV5-1 and TRBJ1-2): KAGVTQTPRYLIKTRGQQVTLSCSPISGHRSVSWYQQTPGQGLQFLFEYFSETQRNKGNFPGRFSGRQFSNSRSEMNVSTLELGDSALYLCASSLDPADNYGYTFGSGTRLTVV.

There are a few counts of this clonotype. CDR3 sequence reads: CASSLTTSGGQETQYF. The CDR3 region has the DNA TGTGCCAGCAGCTTGACGACTAGCGGGGGTCAAGAGACCCAGTACTTC. V and J are TRBV7-9 and TRBJ2-5; TRBD2 matches at 12 bases. The CDR3 is made up of 16 amino acids. Germline CDR1 and CDR2: SEHNR and FQNEAQ (reference sequence). The V and J ends lost 3 bases and 2 bases, in that order; junction bases with no gene match: 4. Full variable domain (rest looked up from reference TRBV7-9 and TRBJ2-5): DTGVSQNPRHKITKRGQNVTFRCDPISEHNRLYWYRQTLGQGPEFLTYFQNEAQLEKSRLLSDRFSAERPKGSFSTLEIQRTEQGDSAMYLCASSLTTSGGQETQYFGPGTRLLVL.

At least ten counts were recorded for this clonotype. This rearrangement joins TRBV11-1 to TRBJ1-1, with D perhaps matching TRBD1 (6 bases). CDR1 SGHAT and CDR2 FQDESV come from the germline V gene (reference sequence). CDR3 length equals 14 residues. V was clipped by 5 bases and J by 0 bases, with 10 bases between them. CDR3 DNA: TGTGCCAGCAGCCCAGGGACATTGAACACTGAAGCTTTCTTT. Protein: CASSPGTLNTEAFF.

The CDR3: CASSPLQGFQPQHF. The DNA of the CDR3 is TGTGCCAGCAGCCCATTGCAGGGATTCCAGCCCCAGCATTTT. The V and J genes are TRBV4-2 and TRBJ1-5, with D maybe TRBD1 (5 bases). Germline V CDR1 and CDR2: LGHNA, YNFKEQ. V lost 4 bases, J lost 7 bases, and 14 bases lay in between. This CDR3 spans 14 amino acids.

DNA of the CDR3: TGTGCCTGGGGGACTAGCGGGGCCAAAAACATTCAGTACTTC. The encoded protein is CAWGTSGAKNIQYF. This chain joins TRBV30 and TRBJ2-4; 12 bases fit TRBD2. CDR1 and CDR2 from the germline V gene are GTSNPN and SVGIG (reference sequence). The ends lost 5 bases at V and 1 base at J; junction bases unmatched: 0. The CDR3 is 14 residues long. The full variable domain, its missing parts supplied by reference TRBV30 and TRBJ2-4, is SQTIHQWPATLVQPVGSPLSLECTVEGTSNPNLYWYRQAAGRGLQLLFYSVGIGQISSEVPQNLSASRPQDRQFILSSKKLLLSDSGFYLCAWGTSGAKNIQYFGAGTRLSVL.

This sequence joins TRBV6-1 and TRBJ2-7; D may be TRBD1 or TRBD2 (5 bases each). The length of the CDR3 is 14 residues. Looked up from germline, CDR1 is MNHNS and CDR2 is SASEGT. V shed 8 bases and J shed 0 bases, with 14 bases lying between them. CDR3 bases: TGTGCCAGCGGGAGACAGAAAAGCTCCTACGAGCAGTACGTC. This sequence encodes CASGRQKSSYEQYV.

This clonotype was seen a few times. The chain joins TRBV24-1 to TRBJ2-3; the match to TRBD2 covers 10 bases. Germline CDR1 KGHDR, CDR2 SFDVKD. This CDR3 spans 17 amino acids. The V gene end was trimmed by 4 bases and the J gene end by 3 bases; junction bases not matched to a gene: 9. The CDR3 protein is CATSDPLLAGVTDTQYF. For the CDR3, the DNA is TGTGCCACCAGTGACCCTCTTCTAGCGGGAGTAACAGATACGCAGTATTTT.

This sequence joins TRBV25-1 and TRBJ1-2; 10 bases are shared with TRBD1. J was trimmed by 8 bases and V by 4 bases; bases with no gene match: 1. The germline CDR1 and CDR2 sequences are MGHDK and SYGVNS. The CDR3 runs 12 residues. The CDR3: CASSGGQGGYTF. In nucleotides, the CDR3 is TGTGCCAGCAGTGGGGGACAGGGGGGCTACACCTTC.

The CDR3 sequence is CASSLETAYGYTF. CDR3 nucleotide sequence: TGCGCCAGCAGCTTGGAGACAGCCTATGGCTACACCTTC. The V and J genes are TRBV5-1 and TRBJ1-2, with D possibly matching TRBD1 (5 bases). CDR1 is SGHRS, CDR2 YFSETQ, per germline. The ends were cut back, 0 bases at V and 4 bases at J, with 7 bases in the middle. The CDR3 has 13 residues. Complete variable domain (other parts from reference TRBV5-1 and TRBJ1-2): KAGVTQTPRYLIKTRGQQVTLSCSPISGHRSVSWYQQTPGQGLQFLFEYFSETQRNKGNFPGRFSGRQFSNSRSEMNVSTLELGDSALYLCASSLETAYGYTFGSGTRLTVV.

The rearrangement uses TRBV20-1 and TRBJ1-1; a weak D match, TRBD1 (5 bases). The V and J ends lost 5 bases and 3 bases respectively, with 16 bases between them. CDR1 is DFQATT, CDR2 SNEGSKA, per germline (reference sequence). This CDR3 comprises 14 residues. The CDR3 DNA follows: TGCAGTGCTGTGGGGCGGATTACAGACACTGAAGCTTTCTTT. This translates into CSAVGRITDTEAFF.

This clonotype was detected only once. The V gene is TRBV5-1, the J gene TRBJ2-2; TRBD1 agrees at 7 bases. The CDR3 loop spans 15 amino acids. The trim removed 4 bases at V and 3 bases at J, leaving 6 bases unmatched. Germline loops: CDR1 SGHRS, CDR2 YFSETQ. CDR3 region: CASSHGDRDTGELFF. In DNA form, the CDR3 reads TGCGCCAGCAGCCACGGGGACAGAGACACCGGGGAGCTGTTTTTT.

V usage is TRBV20-1 and J usage is TRBJ2-7, with TRBD2 matching 9 bases. The ends lost 7 bases at V and 0 bases at J; junction bases unmatched: 10. This CDR3 spans 15 amino acids. Germline lookup yields CDR1 DFQATT and CDR2 SNEGSKA (reference sequence). Here the CDR3 DNA reads TGCAGTGATTCACTAGCGGGTATAAGCTCCTACGAGCAGTACGTC. This codes for CSDSLAGISSYEQYV.

The V gene is TRBV7-9, the J gene TRBJ2-5; D is ambiguous. The CDR3 spans 15 residues. V was clipped by 4 bases and J by 4 bases, with 16 bases between them. CDR1 and CDR2 from the germline V gene are SEHNR and FQNEAQ (reference sequence). DNA of the CDR3: TGTGCCAGCAGCTCCCTGGATCGCAGAGCAGAGACCCAGTACTTC. As protein: CASSSLDRRAETQYF.

The CDR3 region is CAISEMAGKTYEQYF. CDR3 in DNA: TGTGCCATCAGTGAGATGGCAGGAAAAACCTACGAGCAGTACTTC. The chain combines TRBV10-3 with TRBJ2-7; D gene uncertain. There are 15 residues in the CDR3. V lost 2 bases to trimming and J lost 2 bases, with 13 bases between them. Looked up from germline, CDR1 is ENHRY and CDR2 is SYGVKD.

The V call is TRBV5-1, the J call TRBJ1-1, with D possibly being TRBD1 (5 bases). The length of the CDR3 is 14 residues. V lost 4 bases and J lost 6, with 16 bases in between. Germline V gives CDR1 SGHRS, CDR2 YFSETQ. Here the CDR3 DNA reads TGCGCCAGCAGCCCTGGACAAGGGGACGCTGAAGCTTTCTTT. Protein product: CASSPGQGDAEAFF. The whole variable domain, remainder taken from reference TRBV5-1 and TRBJ1-1, is KAGVTQTPRYLIKTRGQQVTLSCSPISGHRSVSWYQQTPGQGLQFLFEYFSETQRNKGNFPGRFSGRQFSNSRSEMNVSTLELGDSALYLCASSPGQGDAEAFFGQGTRLTVV.

The chain employs TRBV14 and TRBJ2-3; a weak D match, TRBD2 (6 bases). V lost 5 bases, J lost 5 bases, and 14 bases lay in between. There are 14 residues in the CDR3. The germline V gene has CDR1 SGHDN and CDR2 FVKESK. CDR3 nucleotide sequence: TGTGCCAGCAGCGAGCTAGGGCGGGAAGATACGCAGTATTTT. Translating it yields CASSELGREDTQYF.